The entry below gives a single TCR beta chain sequence along with its context. Its antigen remains unidentified. The data derive from a study of T-cell reconstitution after alpha-beta-depleted transplantation in children. Preparation of the TCRbeta library was carried out with unique molecular identifiers. TCRdb analysed the PCR reads with MiXCR anew, one entry per CDR3 protein. The data contain fewer than 550,000 distinct CDR3 sequences, about an eighth of them singletons. Study results and limitations: Reported findings indicate that, about two months after transplant, alpha-beta T cells came from several hundred expanded clones, which were derived from non-depleted graft cells.

This CDR3 spans 13 amino acids. The V end was cut by 4 bases, the J end by 4 bases, with 9 bases between. Germline values: CDR1 KGHSH, CDR2 LQKENI. The source material was PBMCs, mostly from graft donor cells, sampled 180 days after TCRalphabeta/CD19-depleted stem cell transplant. The sequence was obtained from a female patient aged 2-9 years who had a stem cell transplant for aplastic anemia, so the T cells may come from the graft donor. The V call is TRBV18, the J call TRBJ2-3; D is uncertain. CDR3 in amino acids: CASSRIQADTQYF. The CDR3 coding sequence is TGTGCCAGCTCACGGATTCAGGCAGATACGCAGTATTTT.